A selection of T cell receptor beta chains follows, all from one sample in a study of CD8 T cells in ankylosing spondylitis. MiXCR, applied by TCRdb to the 5' RACE reads, yields one record per CDR3 protein. The table shows about 360,000 distinct CDR3 sequences, with approximately 22% occurring only once. The sequenced sample consisted of blood, either unsorted or a sorted T cell fraction (not recorded which). The receptor source for this set is a male donor with ankylosing spondylitis or in good health (not recorded which). Each CDR3 is given with its conserved first and last residue.

J	V	CDR3
TRBJ2-2	TRBV30	CAGTIQENTGELFF
TRBJ1-6	TRBV20-1	CSAAPVGGSYNSPLHF
TRBJ2-3	TRBV6-5	CASSFGREPADTQYF
TRBJ1-6	TRBV4-1	CASSILPGDNSPLHF
TRBJ2-1	TRBV19	CASSPGQGFVDEQFF
TRBJ2-5	TRBV6-1	CASQQLAGKETQYF
TRBJ1-6	TRBV27	CASSLEGYNSPLHF
TRBJ2-3	TRBV28	CASSPNRDSSTDTQYF
TRBJ2-5	TRBV11-2	CASSLGQILVTQYF
TRBJ2-5	TRBV6-5	CASTLLPYQETQYF
TRBJ1-3	TRBV5-1	CASSSRGTGNTIYF
TRBJ2-1	TRBV2	CASTTGSLNEQFF
TRBJ2-2	TRBV28	CASSLMPGPGELFF
TRBJ2-3	TRBV11-2	CASSLAGDADTQYF
TRBJ2-2	TRBV6-1	CASSERPDTGELFF
TRBJ1-4	TRBV20-1	CSARDLHDQDEKLFF
TRBJ2-3	TRBV24-1	CATSFTTDTQYF
TRBJ2-2	TRBV29-1	CSVYRGDTGELFF
TRBJ2-7	TRBV29-1	CSVWDPGYEQYF
TRBJ2-2	TRBV28	CASSPGLAGWVGELFF
TRBJ1-1	TRBV5-1	CASSFDPGIGTEAFF
TRBJ1-5	TRBV6-1	CASKGQETYSNQPQHF